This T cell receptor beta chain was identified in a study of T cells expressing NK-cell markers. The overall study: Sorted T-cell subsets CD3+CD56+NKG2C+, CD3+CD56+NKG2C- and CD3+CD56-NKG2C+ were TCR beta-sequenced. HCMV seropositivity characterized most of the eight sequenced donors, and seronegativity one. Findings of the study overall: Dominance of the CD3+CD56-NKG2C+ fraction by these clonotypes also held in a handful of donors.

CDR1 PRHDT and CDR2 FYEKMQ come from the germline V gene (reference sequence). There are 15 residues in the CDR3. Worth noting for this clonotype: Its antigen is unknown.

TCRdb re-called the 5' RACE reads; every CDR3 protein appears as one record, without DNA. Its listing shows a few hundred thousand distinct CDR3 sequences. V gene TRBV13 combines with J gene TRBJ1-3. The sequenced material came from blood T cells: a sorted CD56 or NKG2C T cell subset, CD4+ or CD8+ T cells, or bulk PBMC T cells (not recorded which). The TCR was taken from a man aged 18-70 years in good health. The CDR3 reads CASSRFGSSGNTIYF.